The 10 T cell receptor beta chains presented below share a single source sample, sequenced in a study of T cells in Graves' hyperthyroidism and ophthalmopathy. TCR beta CDR3 regions were amplified from RNA transcripts. TCR CDR3 underwent first-round RT-PCR with the HTBI primer set. One entry per CDR3 protein, called by TCRdb with MiXCR from the multiplex PCR reads. The data contain about 300,000 distinct CDR3 sequences, less than 15% of them singletons. Sample: blood. The receptor set was obtained from a woman aged 25 to 45 with Graves' hyperthyroidism that later progressed to Graves' ophthalmopathy.

This clonotype has only a few counts. Relative to the germline gene, one junction end is altered; a read error may explain this. The V and J genes are TRBV2 and TRBJ2-1, with TRBD2 matching 10 bases. Germline V gene sequence: CDR1 SNHLY, CDR2 FYNNEI. There are 15 residues in the CDR3. Here the CDR3 reads CASGGLAGDYNEQSF. Written as DNA, the CDR3 is TGTGCCAGCGGGGGGCTAGCGGGAGATTACAATGAGCAGTCCTTC.

This clonotype was seen many times. V and J are TRBV28 and TRBJ1-3; tentative D call: TRBD1 (6 bases). The CDR3 totals 14 residues. V dropped 11 bases and J dropped 1 base, with 15 bases sitting between them. The germline V gene encodes CDR1 MDHEN and CDR2 SYDVKM. In DNA, the CDR3 is TGTGCCTGTAAGGGCCAGGGGTCTGGAAACACCATATATTTT. It codes for CACKGQGSGNTIYF.

The chain is built from TRBV14 and TRBJ2-3, with a possible D match to TRBD1 (6 bases). The CDR3 is 17 amino acids. Germline V gives CDR1 SGHDN, CDR2 FVKESK. Trimming took 0 bases from V and 3 from J, leaving 16 bases between them. The CDR3 DNA sequence: TGTGCCAGCAGCCAAGAAGAAGTGACAGGTTCTACAGATACGCAGTATTTT. It specifies CASSQEEVTGSTDTQYF.

There are a few counts of this clonotype. The chain combines TRBV19 with TRBJ1-5; D gene unclear. The CDR3 runs 14 residues. Per germline, CDR1 LNHDA and CDR2 SQIVND (reference sequence). V was trimmed by 4 bases and J by 0 bases, leaving 7 bases between them. The CDR3 here is CASSRRVSNQPQHF. CDR3 nucleotides: TGTGCCAGTAGTAGGAGGGTTAGCAATCAGCCCCAGCATTTT.

The chain employs TRBV20-1 and TRBJ2-7; D not certain. Per the germline V gene, CDR1 is DFQATT and CDR2 is SNEGSKA (reference sequence). The CDR3 covers 13 residues. V lost 6 bases and J lost 2, with 14 bases in between. This CDR3 reads CSAWTALPYEQYF. As DNA, the CDR3 is TGCAGTGCGTGGACGGCCCTCCCCTACGAGCAGTACTTC.

V is TRBV20-1 and J is TRBJ2-3; 7 bases match TRBD2. Germline-derived CDR1 and CDR2 are DFQATT and SNEGSKA (reference sequence). The V gene end was trimmed by 3 bases and the J gene end by 3 bases; junction bases not matched to a gene: 21. The length of the CDR3 is 19 residues. The CDR3 DNA reads as TGCAGTGCTAGTAGTGCCAGCTCACTTACTAGCGCCATAACAGATACGCAGTATTTT. Translation gives CSASSASSLTSAITDTQYF.

J is TRBJ2-1 and V is TRBV28, with 7 bases identical to TRBD1. Germline lookup yields CDR1 MDHEN and CDR2 SYDVKM. This CDR3 has 18 residues. Trimming took 9 bases from V and 7 from J; bases not matched to a gene: 24. The CDR3: CARVFPPRTGASLNEQFF. As DNA, the CDR3 is TGTGCCAGAGTCTTCCCCCCGCGGACAGGCGCGTCATTGAATGAGCAGTTCTTC. Full variable domain (remainder filled in from reference TRBV28 and TRBJ2-1): DVKVTQSSRYLVKRTGEKVFLECVQDMDHENMFWYRQDPGLGLRLIYFSYDVKMKEKGDIPEGYSVSREKKERFSLILESASTNQTSMYLCARVFPPRTGASLNEQFFGPGTRLTVL.

In this sample, this clonotype turned up many times. This chain uses TRBV30 with TRBJ1-6; TRBD1 matches 11 bases. Germline CDR1 is GTSNPN and CDR2 is SVGIG (reference sequence). V trimming: 8 bases; J trimming: 9 bases; junction bases outside the gene matches: 6. CDR3 size: 13 residues. CDR3 region: CAQTGQGASPLHF. DNA for the CDR3: TGTGCCCAGACCGGACAGGGGGCTTCACCCCTCCACTTT.

There are many counts of this clonotype. The gene calls are TRBV5-1 and TRBJ1-1; D remains unclear. The CDR3 length is 14 residues. With 1 base removed from V and 4 bases from J, the gap between germline ends came to 11 bases. Germline-derived CDR1 and CDR2 are SGHRS and YFSETQ. CDR3 bases: TGCGCCAGCAGCTTGTCGGGCCAGACCACTGAAGCTTTCTTT. Protein product: CASSLSGQTTEAFF.

The CDR3 DNA is TGTGCCAGCAGCCAAGCTAGCGGTACCTACGAGCAGTACTTC. It yields the protein CASSQASGTYEQYF. The rearrangement links TRBV3-1 to TRBJ2-7; 7 positions agree with TRBD2. The CDR3 sequence is 14 residues long. From germline, CDR1 is LGHDT and CDR2 YNNKEL (reference sequence). V dropped 1 base and J dropped 2; count of bases not matched to a gene: 2.